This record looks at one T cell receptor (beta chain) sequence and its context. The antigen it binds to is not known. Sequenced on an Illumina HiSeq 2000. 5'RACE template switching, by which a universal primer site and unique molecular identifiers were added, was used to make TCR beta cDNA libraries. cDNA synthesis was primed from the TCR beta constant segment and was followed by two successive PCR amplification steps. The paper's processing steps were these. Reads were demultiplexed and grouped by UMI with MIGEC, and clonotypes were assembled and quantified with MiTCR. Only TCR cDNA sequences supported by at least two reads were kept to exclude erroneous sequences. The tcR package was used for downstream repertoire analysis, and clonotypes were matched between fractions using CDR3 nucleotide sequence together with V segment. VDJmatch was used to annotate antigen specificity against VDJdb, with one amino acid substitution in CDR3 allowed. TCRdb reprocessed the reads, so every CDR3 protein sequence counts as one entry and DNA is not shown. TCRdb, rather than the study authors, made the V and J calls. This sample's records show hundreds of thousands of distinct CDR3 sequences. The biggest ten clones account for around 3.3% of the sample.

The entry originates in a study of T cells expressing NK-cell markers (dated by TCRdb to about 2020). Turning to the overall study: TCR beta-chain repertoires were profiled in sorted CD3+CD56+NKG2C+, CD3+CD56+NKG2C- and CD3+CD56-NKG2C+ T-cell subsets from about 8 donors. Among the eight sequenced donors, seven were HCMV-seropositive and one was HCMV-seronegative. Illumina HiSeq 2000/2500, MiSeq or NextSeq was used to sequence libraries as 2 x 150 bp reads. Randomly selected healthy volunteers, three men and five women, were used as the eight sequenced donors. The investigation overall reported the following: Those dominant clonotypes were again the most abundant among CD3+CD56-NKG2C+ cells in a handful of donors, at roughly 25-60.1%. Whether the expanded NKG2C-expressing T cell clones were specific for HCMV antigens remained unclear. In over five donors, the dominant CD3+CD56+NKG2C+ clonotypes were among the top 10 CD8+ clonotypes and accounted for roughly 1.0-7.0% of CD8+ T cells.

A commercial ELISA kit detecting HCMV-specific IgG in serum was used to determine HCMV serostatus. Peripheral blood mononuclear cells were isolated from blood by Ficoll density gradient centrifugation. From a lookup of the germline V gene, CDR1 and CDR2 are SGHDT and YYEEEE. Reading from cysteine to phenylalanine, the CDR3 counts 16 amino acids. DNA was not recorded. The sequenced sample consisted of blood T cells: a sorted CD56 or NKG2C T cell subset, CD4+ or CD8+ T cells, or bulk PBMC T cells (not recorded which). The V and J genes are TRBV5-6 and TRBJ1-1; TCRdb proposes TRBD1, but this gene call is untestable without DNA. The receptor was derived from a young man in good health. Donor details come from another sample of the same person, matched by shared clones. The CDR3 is CASSSLGTEGRLEAFF. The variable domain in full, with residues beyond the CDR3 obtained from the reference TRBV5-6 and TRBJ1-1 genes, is DAGVTQSPTHLIKTRGQQVTLRCSPKSGHDTVSWYQQALGQGPQFIFQYYEEEERQRGNFPDRFSGHQFPNYSSELNVNALLLGDSALYLCASSSLGTEGRLEAFFGQGTRLTVV.